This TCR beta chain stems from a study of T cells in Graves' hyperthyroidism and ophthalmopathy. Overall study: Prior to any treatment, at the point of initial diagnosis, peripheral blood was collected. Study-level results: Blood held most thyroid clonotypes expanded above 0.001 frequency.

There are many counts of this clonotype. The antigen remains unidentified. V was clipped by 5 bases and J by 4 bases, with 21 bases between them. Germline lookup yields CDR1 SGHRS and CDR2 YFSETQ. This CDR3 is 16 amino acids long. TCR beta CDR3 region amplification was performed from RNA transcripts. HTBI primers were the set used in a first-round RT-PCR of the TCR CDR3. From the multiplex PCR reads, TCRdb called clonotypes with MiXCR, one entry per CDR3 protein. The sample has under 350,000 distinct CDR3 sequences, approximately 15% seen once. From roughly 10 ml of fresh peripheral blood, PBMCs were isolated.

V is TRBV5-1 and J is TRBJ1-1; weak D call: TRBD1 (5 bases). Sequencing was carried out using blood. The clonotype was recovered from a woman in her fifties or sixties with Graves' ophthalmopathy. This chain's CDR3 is CASSSRQGRRTTEAFF. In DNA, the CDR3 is TGCGCCAGCAGTTCTCGGCAGGGCCGTCGGACCACTGAAGCTTTCTTT. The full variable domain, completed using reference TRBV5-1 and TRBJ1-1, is KAGVTQTPRYLIKTRGQQVTLSCSPISGHRSVSWYQQTPGQGLQFLFEYFSETQRNKGNFPGRFSGRQFSNSRSEMNVSTLELGDSALYLCASSSRQGRRTTEAFFGQGTRLTVV.